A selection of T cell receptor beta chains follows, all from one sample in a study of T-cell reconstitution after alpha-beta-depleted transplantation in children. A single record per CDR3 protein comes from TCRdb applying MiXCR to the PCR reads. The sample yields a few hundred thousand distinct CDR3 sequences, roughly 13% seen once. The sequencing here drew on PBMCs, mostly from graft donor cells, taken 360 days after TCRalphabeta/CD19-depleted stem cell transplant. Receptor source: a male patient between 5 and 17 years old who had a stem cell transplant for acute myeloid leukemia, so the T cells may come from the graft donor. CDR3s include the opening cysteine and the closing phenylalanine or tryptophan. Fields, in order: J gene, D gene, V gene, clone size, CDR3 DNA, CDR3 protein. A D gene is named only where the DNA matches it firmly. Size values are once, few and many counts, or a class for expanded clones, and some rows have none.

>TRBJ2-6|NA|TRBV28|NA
TGTGCCAGCACTCCCCCAGTTTGGCGATCCGCCTCTGGGGCCAACGTCCTGACTTTC
CASTPPVWRSASGANVLTF
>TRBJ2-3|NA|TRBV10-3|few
TGTGCCATCAGTGATGTAGGGACCGATACGCAGTATTTT
CAISDVGTDTQYF
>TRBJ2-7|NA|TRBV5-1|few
TGCGCCAGCATCGGTTCATCCCAATACGAGCAGTACTTC
CASIGSSQYEQYF
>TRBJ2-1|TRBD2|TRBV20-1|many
TGCAGTGACCAAAAAACAGGGACTAGCTGGCAGTTCTTC
CSDQKTGTSWQFF
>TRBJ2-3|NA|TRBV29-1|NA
TGCAGCGTTGAAATCACGCGGCCGAACACAGATACGCAGTATTTT
CSVEITRPNTDTQYF
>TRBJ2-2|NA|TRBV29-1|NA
TGCAGCGTTCGGCAGGACCCTCGGAACACCGGGGAGCTGTTTTTT
CSVRQDPRNTGELFF
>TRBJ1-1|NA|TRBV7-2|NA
TGTGCCAGCAGCCCCCCGCGCGGATATATGAACACTGAAGCTTTCTTT
CASSPPRGYMNTEAFF
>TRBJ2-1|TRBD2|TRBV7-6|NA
TGTGCCAGCAGCTCCTCACGGGCGGGAGTCCGCTACAATGAGCAGTTCTTC
CASSSSRAGVRYNEQFF
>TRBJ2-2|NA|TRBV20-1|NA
TGCAGTGCTAGAAGGTTAGGGAACACCGGGGAGCTGTTTTTT
CSARRLGNTGELFF
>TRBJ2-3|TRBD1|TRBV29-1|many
TGCAGCGCCATGACAGGGGGCCCCTCAGATACGCAGTATTTT
CSAMTGGPSDTQYF
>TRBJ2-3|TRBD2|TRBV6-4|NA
TGTGCCAGCAGCGGACTAGCGGGTACAGATACGCAGTATTTT
CASSGLAGTDTQYF
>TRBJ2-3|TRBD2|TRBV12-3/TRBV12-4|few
TGTGCCAGCAGTTTAATCGGCGGGAGTATCCGAGGAGATACGCAGTATTTT
CASSLIGGSIRGDTQYF
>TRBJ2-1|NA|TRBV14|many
TGTGCCAGCAGCCCGATCGGAGCGGTCCTACATATTGAGCAGTTCTTC
CASSPIGAVLHIEQFF
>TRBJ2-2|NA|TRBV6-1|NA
TGTGCCACCCTATTTATGGGGCAGAACACCGGGGAGCTGTTTTTT
CATLFMGQNTGELFF
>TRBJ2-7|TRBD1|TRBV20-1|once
TGCAGTGCACCAGAACAGGGGCCGGGGGAGCAGTACTTC
CSAPEQGPGEQYF
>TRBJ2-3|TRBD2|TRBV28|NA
TGTGCCAGCAGTTTACCTAGCGGGAGCCCCATGGATACGCAGTATTTT
CASSLPSGSPMDTQYF
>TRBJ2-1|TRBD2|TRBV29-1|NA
TGCAGCGGGAAGCCGGGAGGGCCCTCCTACAATGAGCAGTTCTTC
CSGKPGGPSYNEQFF
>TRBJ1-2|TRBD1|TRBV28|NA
TGTGCCAGTCAATCCAGGACAGGGGCCTATGGCTACACCTTC
CASQSRTGAYGYTF
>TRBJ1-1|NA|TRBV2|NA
TGTGCCAGCAGAACCGCTTCCCCCGGGCGCAAACAATATGCTTTCTTT
CASRTASPGRKQYAFF
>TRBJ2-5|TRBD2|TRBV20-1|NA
TGCAGTGCTAGAGCCCCGCTAGCGGGAGGGAGGGAGACCCAGTACTTC
CSARAPLAGGRETQYF
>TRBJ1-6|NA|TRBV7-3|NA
TGTGCCAGCAGCTTGGGGGGGGTTAATTCACCCCTCCACTTT
CASSLGGVNSPLHF
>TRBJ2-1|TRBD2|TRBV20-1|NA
TGCAGTGCTAGAACTGGACTAGCGGGGGGGAGCTCCTACAATGAGCAGTTCTTC
CSARTGLAGGSSYNEQFF
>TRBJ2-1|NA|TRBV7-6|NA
TGTGCCAGCAGCTTCCCCGGGTGGAATGAGCAGTTCTTC
CASSFPGWNEQFF
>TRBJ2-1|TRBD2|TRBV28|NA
TGTGCCAGCAGTTTTCATCGACTAGCCCAGAGCTCCTACAATGAGCAGTTCTTC
CASSFHRLAQSSYNEQFF
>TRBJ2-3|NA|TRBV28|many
TGTGCCAGCAGTTTATGGGTGCAGGGAAGCACAGATACGCAGTATTTT
CASSLWVQGSTDTQYF
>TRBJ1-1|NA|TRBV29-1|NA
TGCAGCGTTCGAGGAACTGAAGCTTTCTTT
CSVRGTEAFF
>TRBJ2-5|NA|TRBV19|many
TGTGCCAGTAGTATCGGGGAACGTCAGTACTTC
CASSIGERQYF
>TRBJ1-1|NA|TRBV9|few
TGTGCCAGCAGCGTAGCTCCCGGACTGAACACTGAAGCTTTCTTT
CASSVAPGLNTEAFF
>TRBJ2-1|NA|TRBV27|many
TGTGCCAGCAGTTTTAGGGAGGCGGTTGAGCAGTTCTTC
CASSFREAVEQFF
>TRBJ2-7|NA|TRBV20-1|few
TGCAGTGCCCTCTTTGGCGGGACTGACGAGCAGTACTTC
CSALFGGTDEQYF
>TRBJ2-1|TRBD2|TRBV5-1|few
TGCGCCAGCAGCATTCTAATGACTAGCGGGGGGTCGGATGAGCAGTTCTTC
CASSILMTSGGSDEQFF
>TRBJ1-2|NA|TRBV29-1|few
TGCAGCGTTGAAGATCGCACCCCGGGGTCGGAAAACTATGGCTACACCTTC
CSVEDRTPGSENYGYTF
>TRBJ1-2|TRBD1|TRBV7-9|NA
TGTGCCAGCAGCCTAACTGACAGGGGGCACGCAAGAGGCTACACCTTC
CASSLTDRGHARGYTF
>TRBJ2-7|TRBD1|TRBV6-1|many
TGTGCCAGCCAAGACAGGGGGTCCGACGAGCAGTACTTC
CASQDRGSDEQYF
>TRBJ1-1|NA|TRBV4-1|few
TGCGCCAGCAGCCAAGATTTCGGGGCCAGGGACACTGAAGCTTTCTTT
CASSQDFGARDTEAFF